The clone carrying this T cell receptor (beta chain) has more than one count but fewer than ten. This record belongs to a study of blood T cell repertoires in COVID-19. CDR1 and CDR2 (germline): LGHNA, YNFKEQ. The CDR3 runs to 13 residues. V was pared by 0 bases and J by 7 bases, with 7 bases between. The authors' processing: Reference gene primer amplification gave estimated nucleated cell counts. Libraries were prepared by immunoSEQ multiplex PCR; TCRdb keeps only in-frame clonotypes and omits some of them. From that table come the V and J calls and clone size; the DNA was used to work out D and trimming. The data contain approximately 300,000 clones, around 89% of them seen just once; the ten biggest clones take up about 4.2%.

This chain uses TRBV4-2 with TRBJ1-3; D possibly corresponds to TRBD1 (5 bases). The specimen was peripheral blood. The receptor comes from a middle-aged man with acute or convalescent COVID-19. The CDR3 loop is CASSQDRGNTIYF. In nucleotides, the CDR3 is TGTGCCAGCAGCCAAGATAGGGGCAACACCATATATTTT.